The 24 T cell receptor beta chains presented below share a single source sample, sequenced in a study of OX40 agonist ivuxolimab in advanced cancers. Data came from immunoSEQ multiplex PCR; TCRdb stores just in-frame clones and leaves some out. In the table there are 80,000 to 90,000 clones, 84% of which are singletons. Material: CD4+ or CD8+ T cells sorted from blood, obtained in a trial of the OX40 agonist ivuxolimab. Receptors were obtained from an adult with an advanced solid tumor such as melanoma, head and neck, liver or kidney cancer.

This clone was seen more than once but under ten times. The rearrangement links TRBV7-8 to TRBJ1-1; D is perhaps TRBD1 (6 bases). This CDR3 has 14 amino acids. V shed 5 bases and J shed 0 bases, with 10 bases lying between them. Germline-derived CDR1 and CDR2 are SGHVS and FQNEAQ. The DNA of the CDR3 is TGTGCCAGCAGCGTCAGGGGCATGAACACTGAAGCTTTCTTT. Protein sequence: CASSVRGMNTEAFF.

The rearrangement joins TRBV2 to TRBJ1-2; D call uncertain. V was pared by 1 base and J by 6 bases, with 15 bases between. CDR1 and CDR2 from the germline V gene are SNHLY and FYNNEI. The CDR3 has 15 residues. The CDR3 region has the DNA TGTGCCAGCAGTGAAGGGACGGTCGTTGGCGATGGCTACACCTTC. Its protein product is CASSEGTVVGDGYTF.

The chain carries TRBV7-9 and TRBJ1-1, with D unresolved. V was cut by 2 bases and J by 1 base, with 8 bases left in between. Germline V gene lookup returns CDR1 SEHNR and CDR2 FQNEAQ (reference sequence). CDR3 size: 14 residues. CDR3: CASSLTLGNTEAFF. In nucleotides, the CDR3 is TGTGCCAGCAGCTTAACCTTAGGGAACACTGAAGCTTTCTTT.

This clone was observed a single time. The chain has TRBV6-1 and TRBJ2-5; D perhaps matches TRBD1 (5 bases). Trimming cost V 4 bases and J 0 bases, with 9 bases left between them. The CDR3 totals 14 residues. In germline, CDR1 is MNHNS, CDR2 SASEGT. CDR3 amino acids: CASSVRQYQETQYF. CDR3 nucleotides: TGTGCCAGCAGTGTACGACAGTACCAAGAGACCCAGTACTTC.

The chain recombines TRBV30 with TRBJ1-1; TRBD1 matches 10 bases. Losses at the gene ends were 3 bases for V and 5 bases for J; bases not matched to a gene: 3. The CDR3 loop spans 13 amino acids. Germline CDR1 reads GTSNPN; CDR2 reads SVGIG (reference sequence). CDR3 sequence (DNA): TGTGCCTGGAGAGGGGACAGGGGAACTGAAGCTTTCTTT. Its protein product is CAWRGDRGTEAFF.

The chain carries TRBV28 and TRBJ1-1, with 10 positions matching TRBD1. The CDR3 extends over 15 amino acids. V shed 6 bases, J shed 5 bases, and the junction held 9 bases outside the gene matches. The germline gives CDR1 MDHEN, CDR2 SYDVKM. CDR3 nucleotides: TGTGCCAGCAGGGACCCGGGACAGGGGTGGACTGAAGCTTTCTTT. It translates to CASRDPGQGWTEAFF.

V gene TRBV30 combines with J gene TRBJ1-2, with D possibly matching TRBD1 (6 bases). V lost 2 bases, J lost 0 bases, and 7 bases lay in between. This CDR3 region has 13 residues. Germline V gene data show CDR1 as GTSNPN and CDR2 as SVGIG (reference sequence). The CDR3 coding sequence is TGTGCCTGGAGTCGACAGGCTAACTATGGCTACACCTTC. It translates to CAWSRQANYGYTF. The full variable domain, completed using reference TRBV30 and TRBJ1-2, is SQTIHQWPATLVQPVGSPLSLECTVEGTSNPNLYWYRQAAGRGLQLLFYSVGIGQISSEVPQNLSASRPQDRQFILSSKKLLLSDSGFYLCAWSRQANYGYTFGSGTRLTVV.

The V gene is TRBV7-3, the J gene TRBJ2-7; 12 nucleotides line up with TRBD2. Trimming at V came to 2 bases and at J to 2 bases, leaving 4 bases not matched to a gene. The germline V gene has CDR1 SGHTA and CDR2 FQGTGA. This CDR3 is built from 16 residues. The CDR3 is CASSLSTSGGAYEQYF. As DNA, the CDR3 is TGTGCCAGCAGCTTATCGACTAGCGGGGGTGCCTACGAGCAGTACTTC.

The J gene is TRBJ2-5, the V gene TRBV7-3; D is unclear. This CDR3 comprises 13 residues. Trimming stripped 4 bases from V and 1 base from J, with 7 bases between. The V gene's germline CDR1 is SGHTA and CDR2 FQGTGA. The DNA for the CDR3 is TGTGCCAGCAGCTCGCAACCCCAAGAGACCCAGTACTTC. Its protein product is CASSSQPQETQYF.

CDR3 in DNA: TGTGCCAGCAGTCAGCGGGACCGCGTGTTTGCTTTCTTT. Translating it yields CASSQRDRVFAFF. V gene TRBV6-5 combines with J gene TRBJ1-1, with D perhaps matching TRBD1 (5 bases). The V end was cut by 5 bases, the J end by 11 bases, with 18 bases between. This CDR3 has 13 residues. Germline V gene data show CDR1 as MNHEY and CDR2 as SVGAGI.

The rearrangement uses TRBV7-9 and TRBJ1-1; D remains ambiguous. Germline loops: CDR1 SEHNR, CDR2 FQNEAQ (reference sequence). This CDR3 has 13 residues. Deletions cut 1 base from V and 5 bases from J, with 8 bases between. The CDR3 is CASSLEPGTEAFF. The CDR3 DNA reads TGTGCCAGCAGCTTAGAGCCCGGGACTGAAGCTTTCTTT.

This clone was seen repeatedly, ten times or more. V gene TRBV5-1 combines with J gene TRBJ2-7; D may be TRBD1 (6 bases). CDR1 and CDR2 (germline): SGHRS, YFSETQ. The V and J ends lost 4 bases and 4 bases respectively, with 15 bases between them. CDR3 length: 14 residues. CDR3 sequence: CASSTDSFGYEQYF. The DNA of the CDR3 is TGCGCCAGCAGCACGGACAGTTTTGGTTACGAGCAGTACTTC. Full variable domain (remainder filled in from reference TRBV5-1 and TRBJ2-7): KAGVTQTPRYLIKTRGQQVTLSCSPISGHRSVSWYQQTPGQGLQFLFEYFSETQRNKGNFPGRFSGRQFSNSRSEMNVSTLELGDSALYLCASSTDSFGYEQYFGPGTRLTVT.

V is TRBV11-2 and J is TRBJ2-5; D is undetermined. Per germline, CDR1 SGHAT and CDR2 FQNNGV. The CDR3 spans 16 residues. Trimming stripped 0 bases from V and 1 base from J, with 12 bases between. The CDR3 here is CASSLDGRPFQETQYF. CDR3 nucleotides: TGTGCCAGCAGCTTAGACGGGCGTCCGTTCCAAGAGACCCAGTACTTC. Filled out from reference TRBV11-2 and TRBJ2-5, the complete variable domain reads EAGVAQSPRYKIIEKRQSVAFWCNPISGHATLYWYQQILGQGPKLLIQFQNNGVVDDSQLPKDRFSAERLKGVDSTLKIQPAKLEDSAVYLCASSLDGRPFQETQYFGPGTRLLVL.

This chain connects TRBV27 to TRBJ1-1; D perhaps matches TRBD1 (6 bases). Germline CDR1 MNHEY, CDR2 SMNVEV (reference sequence). This CDR3 region has 14 residues. The germline V and J ends were trimmed by 2 bases and 1 base, with 8 bases remaining between them. The CDR3 DNA reads TGTGCCAGCAGTTTAGAGGACAGGAACACTGAAGCTTTCTTT. This gives the protein CASSLEDRNTEAFF.

The V and J genes are TRBV5-1 and TRBJ2-1, with 11 bases identical to TRBD2. Looked up from germline, CDR1 is SGHRS and CDR2 is YFSETQ. The trim removed 0 bases at V and 7 bases at J, leaving 3 bases unmatched. The CDR3 consists of 15 residues. The CDR3 DNA follows: TGCGCCAGCAGCTTGGGACTAGCGGGGATAAATGAGCAGTTCTTC. The encoded protein is CASSLGLAGINEQFF.

The J gene is TRBJ1-4, the V gene TRBV27; the match to TRBD1 covers 7 bases. V lost 3 bases and J lost 6; bases outside the gene matches: 13. The germline CDR1 and CDR2 sequences are MNHEY and SMNVEV (reference sequence). The CDR3 spans 17 residues. The CDR3 DNA follows: TGTGCCAGCAGTTTGGGGACAGTGACCCGTAGGGATGAAAAACTGTTTTTT. Translating gives CASSLGTVTRRDEKLFF. Variable domain in full (rest from reference TRBV27 and TRBJ1-4): EAQVTQNPRYLITVTGKKLTVTCSQNMNHEYMSWYRQDPGLGLRQIYYSMNVEVTDKGDVPEGYKVSRKEKRNFPLILESPSPNQTSLYFCASSLGTVTRRDEKLFFGSGTQLSVL.

The V call is TRBV5-1, the J call TRBJ1-5; D ambiguous. The CDR3 has 17 residues. Germline values: CDR1 SGHRS, CDR2 YFSETQ. The V gene lost 0 bases and the J gene lost 6 bases, with 19 bases spanning the gap. CDR3 residues: CASSLGAVGGRSQPQHF. The CDR3 DNA follows: TGCGCCAGCAGCTTGGGGGCTGTAGGAGGAAGGAGTCAGCCCCAGCATTTT.

A few counts support this clone. V gene TRBV19 combines with J gene TRBJ2-2, with TRBD1 as a possible D gene (5 bases). The CDR3 runs to 14 residues. Trimming removed 5 bases at V and 4 bases at J, with 11 bases between. CDR1 is LNHDA and CDR2 is SQIVND in the germline V gene (reference sequence). DNA for the CDR3: TGTGCCAGTAGTGACCGCAGGGTCACCGGGGAGCTGTTTTTT. Translating gives CASSDRRVTGELFF.

This clone was seen a handful of times. Other DNA variants within this sample encode the same CDR3. The chain recombines TRBV30 with TRBJ2-4; D not resolved. CDR1 is GTSNPN, CDR2 SVGIG, per germline (reference sequence). Trimming stripped 3 bases from V and 0 bases from J, with 12 bases between. The CDR3 has 15 amino acids. The CDR3 sequence: CAWSVGPLAKNIQYF. The CDR3 coding sequence is TGTGCCTGGAGCGTTGGTCCTTTAGCCAAAAACATTCAGTACTTC.

J is TRBJ2-3 and V is TRBV2, with D possibly being TRBD1 (5 bases). The V gene's germline CDR1 is SNHLY and CDR2 FYNNEI. The CDR3 totals 13 residues. V was pared by 5 bases and J by 4 bases, with 10 bases between. The CDR3 bases are TGTGCCAGCAGTAGTATAGGGGCAGATACGCAGTATTTT. Translating it yields CASSSIGADTQYF.

V usage is TRBV19 and J usage is TRBJ1-1; D is perhaps TRBD1 (5 bases). Germline lookup yields CDR1 LNHDA and CDR2 SQIVND (reference sequence). The CDR3 has 14 amino acids. Trimming left V 1 base short and J 3 bases short, with 9 bases between. CDR3: CASSIARDDTEAFF. DNA of the CDR3: TGTGCCAGTAGTATAGCCAGGGATGACACTGAAGCTTTCTTT.

This clone showed up just a few times. In the same sample, other DNA sequences code for this CDR3. The chain uses TRBV5-1 and TRBJ1-1; a weak D match, TRBD1 (6 bases). CDR1 and CDR2 from the germline V gene are SGHRS and YFSETQ. The CDR3 spans 13 residues. Trimming took 2 bases from V and 1 from J, leaving 6 bases between them. The CDR3 coding sequence is TGCGCCAGCAGCTTAGGGGGGAACACTGAAGCTTTCTTT. Its translation is CASSLGGNTEAFF.

This chain joins TRBV2 and TRBJ1-6, with 9 bases aligning to TRBD1. Germline assignment: CDR1 SNHLY and CDR2 FYNNEI. V was pared by 10 bases and J by 6 bases, with 1 base of the junction left unmatched. The CDR3 contains 12 residues. DNA of the CDR3: TGTGCCACACAGGGGGCTAATTCACCCCTCCACTTT. Amino acids: CATQGANSPLHF.

This rearrangement joins TRBV29-1 to TRBJ1-5, with D hard to call. The ends were cut back, 4 bases at V and 5 bases at J, with 9 bases in the middle. Germline V gene sequence: CDR1 SQVTM, CDR2 ANQGSEA. This CDR3 is built from 12 residues. CDR3 sequence (DNA): TGCAGCGTTGGGTTCGGGGATCAGCCCCAGCATTTT. Its translation: CSVGFGDQPQHF.